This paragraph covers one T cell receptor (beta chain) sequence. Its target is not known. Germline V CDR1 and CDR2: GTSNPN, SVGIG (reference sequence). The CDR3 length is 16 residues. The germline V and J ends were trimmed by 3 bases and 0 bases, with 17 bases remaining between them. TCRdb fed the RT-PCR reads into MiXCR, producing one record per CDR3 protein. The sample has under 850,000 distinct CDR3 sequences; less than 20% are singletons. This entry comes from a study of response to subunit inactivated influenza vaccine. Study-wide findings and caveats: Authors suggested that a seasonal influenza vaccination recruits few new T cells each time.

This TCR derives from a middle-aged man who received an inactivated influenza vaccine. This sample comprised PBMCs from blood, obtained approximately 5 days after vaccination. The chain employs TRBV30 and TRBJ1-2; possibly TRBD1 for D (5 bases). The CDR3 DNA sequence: TGTGCCTGGAGGTACCAGGGCATGGGACCTAACTATGGCTACACCTTC. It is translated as CAWRYQGMGPNYGYTF.